Each of the 7 T cell receptor beta chains below was sequenced from the same sample in a study of cytomegalovirus exposure and HLA in healthy donors. The PCR contained 60 Vbeta and 13 Jbeta primers. Using immunoSEQ multiplex PCR, the repertoire was profiled, and TCRdb retains in-frame clones only, with some absent. In the table there are under 130,000 clones, 60% to 80% of which are singletons. The sample comprised PBMCs. These receptor sequences come from a man between 25 and 39 years old in good health and CMV-seronegative.

V is TRBV2 and J is TRBJ2-2; 7 bases fit TRBD1. The V and J ends lost 5 bases and 3 bases, in that order; junction bases with no gene match: 3. The germline V gene has CDR1 SNHLY and CDR2 FYNNEI. This CDR3 is built from 14 residues. In DNA form, the CDR3 reads TGTGCCAGCAGTCGGGACAGTTACACCGGGGAGCTGTTTTTT. Protein: CASSRDSYTGELFF. The full variable domain, completed using reference TRBV2 and TRBJ2-2, is EPEVTQTPSHQVTQMGQEVILRCVPISNHLYFYWYRQILGQKVEFLVSFYNNEISEKSEIFDDQFSVERPDGSNFTLKIRSTKLEDSAMYFCASSRDSYTGELFFGEGSRLTVL.

V usage is TRBV7-9 and J usage is TRBJ1-5; D remains ambiguous. This CDR3 is built from 13 residues. Germline assignment: CDR1 SEHNR and CDR2 FQNEAQ (reference sequence). Trimming took off 3 bases at V and 0 bases at J, with 3 bases between the two ends. CDR3 nucleotide sequence: TGTGCCAGCAGCTTGAGTAGCAATCAGCCCCAGCATTTT. This encodes CASSLSSNQPQHF.

This clone was seen a few times. V gene TRBV4-2 combines with J gene TRBJ2-5; D perhaps matches TRBD1 (5 bases). Germline V lookup: CDR1 LGHNA, CDR2 YNFKEQ. With 6 bases removed from V and 2 bases from J, the gap between germline ends came to 10 bases. The CDR3 extends over 13 amino acids. The CDR3 is CASSKTEQETQYF. The CDR3 DNA reads as TGTGCCAGCAGTAAGACAGAACAAGAGACCCAGTACTTC.

A few counts support this clone. J is TRBJ2-3 and V is TRBV9, with D maybe TRBD1 (7 bases). The CDR3 is 16 residues long. V was pared by 4 bases and J by 0 bases, with 15 bases between. From germline, CDR1 is SGDLS and CDR2 YYNGEE. This CDR3 is CASSSRRGQSTDTQYF. CDR3 nucleotides: TGTGCCAGCAGCTCGAGGAGGGGGCAGAGCACAGATACGCAGTATTTT.

The CDR3 region is CASAGTGLTYEQYF. CDR3 DNA: TGCGCCAGCGCCGGGACAGGGCTCACCTACGAGCAGTACTTC. The chain employs TRBV5-1 and TRBJ2-7; 9 bases line up with TRBD1. Trimming at V came to 7 bases and at J to 2 bases, leaving 7 bases not matched to a gene. The germline V gene encodes CDR1 SGHRS and CDR2 YFSETQ. CDR3 size: 14 residues.

CDR3 sequence reads: CASRLTRTSIRVGNEQFF. CDR3 sequence (DNA): TGTGCCAGCAGATTAACACGGACTAGCATTAGGGTGGGAAATGAGCAGTTCTTC. This chain links TRBV7-8 with TRBJ2-1, with 8 bases matching TRBD2. The CDR3 consists of 18 residues. CDR1 and CDR2 from the germline V gene are SGHVS and FQNEAQ. V was clipped by 6 bases and J by 7 bases; unmatched bases: 20. The full variable domain, completed using reference TRBV7-8 and TRBJ2-1, is GAGVSQSPRYKVAKRGQDVALRCDPISGHVSLFWYQQALGQGPEFLTYFQNEAQLDKSGLPSDRFFAERPEGSVSTLKIQRTQQEDSAVYLCASRLTRTSIRVGNEQFFGPGTRLTVL.

The chain couples TRBV2 to TRBJ1-2, with TRBD1 as a possible D gene (6 bases). The CDR3 has 17 amino acids. Germline V CDR1 and CDR2: SNHLY, FYNNEI. V lost 1 base to trimming and J lost 3 bases, with 18 bases between them. As DNA, the CDR3 is TGTGCCAGCAGTGAAGGCAGGGGCTTTCCTGGATACTATGGCTACACCTTC. Its protein is CASSEGRGFPGYYGYTF.